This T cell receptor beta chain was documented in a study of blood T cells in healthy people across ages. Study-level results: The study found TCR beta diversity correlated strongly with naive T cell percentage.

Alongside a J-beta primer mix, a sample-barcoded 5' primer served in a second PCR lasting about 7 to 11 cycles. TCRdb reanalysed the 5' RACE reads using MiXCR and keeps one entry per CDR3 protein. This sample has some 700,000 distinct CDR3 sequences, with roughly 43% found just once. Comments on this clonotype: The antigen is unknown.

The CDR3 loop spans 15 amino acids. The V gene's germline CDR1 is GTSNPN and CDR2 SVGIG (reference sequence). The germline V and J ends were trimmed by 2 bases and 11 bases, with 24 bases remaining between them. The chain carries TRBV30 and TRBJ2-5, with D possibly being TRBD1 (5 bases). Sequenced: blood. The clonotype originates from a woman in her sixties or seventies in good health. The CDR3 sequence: CAWSFAGRLFNEQYF. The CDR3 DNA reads TGTGCCTGGAGTTTTGCAGGGCGCCTCTTCAATGAGCAGTACTTC.